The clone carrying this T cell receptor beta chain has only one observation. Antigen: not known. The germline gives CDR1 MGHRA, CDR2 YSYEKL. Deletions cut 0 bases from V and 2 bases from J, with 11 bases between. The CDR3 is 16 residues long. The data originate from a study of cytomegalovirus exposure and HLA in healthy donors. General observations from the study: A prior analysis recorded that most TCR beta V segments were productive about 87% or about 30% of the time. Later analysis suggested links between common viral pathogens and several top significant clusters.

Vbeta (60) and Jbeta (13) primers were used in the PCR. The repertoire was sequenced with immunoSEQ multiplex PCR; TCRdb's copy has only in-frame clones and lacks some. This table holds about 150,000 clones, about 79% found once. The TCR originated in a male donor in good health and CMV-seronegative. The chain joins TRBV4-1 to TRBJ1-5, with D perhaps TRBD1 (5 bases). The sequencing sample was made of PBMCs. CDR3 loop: CASSQDGGVGNQPQHF. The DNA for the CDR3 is TGCGCCAGCAGCCAAGATGGAGGGGTTGGCAATCAGCCCCAGCATTTT.